The 20 T cell receptor beta chains below come from one sample, sequenced in a study of CD8 T cells in ankylosing spondylitis. Study results and limitations: Apparently characteristic of ankylosing spondylitis blood was a TCR beta motif (about eight highly homologous variants).

Using its own MiXCR run on the 5' RACE reads, TCRdb lists one record per CDR3 protein. The sample includes about 440,000 distinct CDR3 sequences, 17% of them seen just once. Antigens of these TCRs are unknown. Material: blood, either unsorted or a sorted T cell fraction (not recorded which). The receptors were sampled from a male donor with ankylosing spondylitis.

The chain combines TRBV20-1 with TRBJ1-3; D not certain. Germline V CDR1 and CDR2: DFQATT, SNEGSKA (reference sequence). V gave up 3 bases and J gave up 2 bases, with 8 bases separating them. The CDR3 loop spans 13 amino acids. The chain's CDR3 is CSARSVAGNTIYF. DNA for the CDR3: TGCAGTGCTAGGTCGGTTGCTGGAAACACCATATATTTT.

This chain connects TRBV6-5 to TRBJ1-2, with a possible D match to TRBD1 (5 bases). Germline V gives CDR1 MNHEY, CDR2 SVGAGI. The CDR3 runs 13 residues. Trimming removed 2 bases at V and 3 bases at J, with 7 bases between. The CDR3 loop is CASSYTGYYGYTF. CDR3 DNA sequence: TGTGCCAGCAGTTACACAGGATACTATGGCTACACCTTC.

The chain uses TRBV28 and TRBJ2-5; TRBD2 agrees at 8 bases. CDR3 length: 14 residues. CDR1 is MDHEN, CDR2 SYDVKM, per germline. Unmatched junction bases numbered 5, after V lost 6 bases and J lost 2 bases. This chain's CDR3 is CASRNGGAQETQYF. The CDR3 nucleotides read TGTGCCAGCAGGAACGGGGGGGCGCAAGAGACCCAGTACTTC.

This clonotype was counted between two and nine times. The CDR3 reads CASSSGDYNEQFF. In nucleotides, the CDR3 is TGTGCCAGCAGCTCGGGGGACTACAATGAGCAGTTCTTC. V usage is TRBV7-3 and J usage is TRBJ2-1; D may be TRBD2 (6 bases). V was cut by 4 bases and J by 3 bases, with 7 bases left in between. The CDR3 loop spans 13 amino acids. Germline CDR1 and CDR2: SGHTA and FQGTGA.

The sample holds a few counts of this clonotype. The CDR3 sequence is CASSLRDPNYNEQFF. The CDR3 region has the DNA TGCGCCAGCAGCTTGAGGGACCCAAACTACAATGAGCAGTTCTTC. This chain joins TRBV5-1 and TRBJ2-1; D possibly matches TRBD1 or TRBD2 (5 bases each). The V and J ends lost 1 base and 3 bases respectively, with 11 bases between them. Looked up from germline, CDR1 is SGHRS and CDR2 is YFSETQ. The CDR3 has 15 amino acids.

Many counts were recorded for this clonotype. This sequence joins TRBV16 and TRBJ1-5; 7 positions agree with TRBD1. The CDR3 consists of 18 residues. V lost 4 bases and J lost 2; bases outside the gene matches: 14. Germline CDR1 KGHSY, CDR2 FQNENV. CDR3 region: CASSPKLQGYGRNQPQHF. For the CDR3, the DNA is TGTGCCAGCAGCCCTAAGCTACAGGGGTACGGGCGCAATCAGCCCCAGCATTTT. Full variable domain (outside the CDR3, taken from reference TRBV16 and TRBJ1-5): GEEVAQTPKHLVRGEGQKAKLYCAPIKGHSYVFWYQQVLKNEFKFLISFQNENVFDETGMPKERFSAKCLPNSPCSLEIQATKLEDSAVYFCASSPKLQGYGRNQPQHFGDGTRLSIL.

The rearrangement joins TRBV2 to TRBJ2-5; tentatively, D is TRBD1 (6 bases). V was shortened by 0 bases and J by 2 bases, with 10 bases between the two germline ends. Germline loops: CDR1 SNHLY, CDR2 FYNNEI. There are 15 residues in the CDR3. CDR3 coding DNA: TGTGCCAGCAGTGAAGCGGGGGCTCCACAAGAGACCCAGTACTTC. Translating gives CASSEAGAPQETQYF.

The chain is built from TRBV2 and TRBJ1-5; D remains unclear. V was cut by 7 bases and J by 0 bases, with 10 bases left in between. The CDR3 is made up of 14 amino acids. Germline assignment: CDR1 SNHLY and CDR2 FYNNEI. The CDR3 reads CASTTVYSNQPQHF. For the CDR3, the DNA is TGTGCCAGCACGACGGTTTATAGCAATCAGCCCCAGCATTTT.

The CDR3 loop reads CSARDGGTPRETQYF. As DNA, the CDR3 is TGCAGTGCTAGAGATGGGGGGACCCCGAGAGAGACCCAGTACTTC. This chain connects TRBV20-1 to TRBJ2-5, with D maybe TRBD2 (6 bases). Deletions cut 0 bases from V and 4 bases from J, with 15 bases between. Germline CDR1 and CDR2: DFQATT and SNEGSKA (reference sequence). This CDR3 contains 15 residues.

This clonotype was counted only a few times. The CDR3 DNA reads TGTGCCAGCACCAAACCAGGGACAGGGAACACTGAAGCTTTCTTT. It translates to CASTKPGTGNTEAFF. The chain couples TRBV6-2 or TRBV6-3 to TRBJ1-1, with 8 bases fitting TRBD1. This CDR3 has 15 residues. Trimming removed 7 bases from V and 1 base from J; junction bases left unmatched: 8. The germline V gene encodes CDR1 MNHEY and CDR2 SVGEGT.

This clonotype has a handful of counts. The V gene is TRBV29-1, the J gene TRBJ1-2, with a tentative D call TRBD1 (5 bases). V lost 0 bases and J lost 4, with 15 bases in between. Germline V CDR1 and CDR2: SQVTM, ANQGSEA. The CDR3 spans 15 residues. The chain's CDR3 is CSVEDPGRAGYGYTF. The CDR3 DNA reads as TGCAGCGTTGAAGATCCCGGCAGGGCCGGCTATGGCTACACCTTC.

This clonotype was recorded many times. The chain combines TRBV12-3 or TRBV12-4 with TRBJ2-3; 7 bases match TRBD1. This CDR3 spans 13 amino acids. The V segment lost 10 bases and the J segment 4 bases; nucleotides outside the gene matches: 8. The CDR3 reads CATGTELADTQYF. CDR3 nucleotides: TGTGCCACAGGGACAGAGCTTGCAGATACGCAGTATTTT.

This chain joins TRBV19 and TRBJ1-1; 7 positions match TRBD1. The CDR3 loop spans 13 amino acids. Germline values: CDR1 LNHDA, CDR2 SQIVND (reference sequence). With 6 bases clipped from V and 8 bases from J, the junction kept 9 bases outside the gene matches. The CDR3 sequence is CASRTGTVMEAFF. The CDR3, as DNA: TGTGCCAGTAGAACCGGGACAGTTATGGAAGCTTTCTTT.

The table lists this clonotype with a few counts. V gene TRBV11-2 combines with J gene TRBJ2-3; maybe TRBD1 (7 bases). V lost 5 bases, J lost 5 bases, and 17 bases lay in between. This CDR3 comprises 15 residues. CDR1 and CDR2 from the germline V gene are SGHAT and FQNNGV. The CDR3 is CASSPDRDGGDTQYF. The CDR3 coding sequence is TGTGCCAGCAGCCCCGACAGGGACGGGGGAGATACGCAGTATTTT.

This chain connects TRBV6-1 to TRBJ1-6; 7 bases map to TRBD1. The trim removed 7 bases at V and 5 bases at J, leaving 5 bases unmatched. Germline V CDR1 and CDR2: MNHNS, SASEGT. The CDR3 is 14 amino acids. CDR3 sequence reads: CASNDGQDNSPLHF. CDR3 sequence (DNA): TGTGCCAGCAATGACGGACAGGATAATTCACCCCTCCACTTT.

This clonotype was observed a handful of times. The genes are TRBV10-3 and TRBJ1-1; a weak D match, TRBD1 (5 bases). This CDR3 comprises 16 residues. The germline V gene encodes CDR1 ENHRY and CDR2 SYGVKD. Between the trimmed V and J ends, which lost 6 bases and 5 bases, there was a span of 22 bases. The DNA of the CDR3 is TGTGCCATCAGAGAAGTCCAGTCCAGGGTAGGTACTGAAGCTTTCTTT. Protein: CAIREVQSRVGTEAFF.

This clonotype has just a few counts. This chain links TRBV7-2 with TRBJ2-1; 10 bases align to TRBD2. The germline V gene encodes CDR1 SGHTA and CDR2 FQGNSA. The CDR3 sequence is 23 residues long. Trimming at V came to 5 bases and at J to 1 base, leaving 26 bases not matched to a gene. The chain's CDR3 is CASSNLGGARGLADRISYNEQFF. The CDR3 DNA reads TGTGCCAGCAGCAACCTAGGGGGGGCGCGAGGACTAGCGGACCGTATATCCTACAATGAGCAGTTCTTC.

This clonotype showed up just once. This chain connects TRBV4-3 to TRBJ2-2; no clear D gene. The CDR3 is made up of 17 amino acids. Per germline, CDR1 LGHNA and CDR2 YSLEER. V lost 6 bases and J lost 2, with 19 bases in between. The CDR3 loop reads CASSPRNYGGNTGELFF. The CDR3 region has the DNA TGCGCCAGCAGTCCAAGAAACTATGGCGGTAACACCGGGGAGCTGTTTTTT.

The V call is TRBV6-2 or TRBV6-3, the J call TRBJ2-5, with 13 bases identical to TRBD2. The germline V gene encodes CDR1 MNHEY and CDR2 SVGEGT. The V segment lost 6 bases and the J segment 4 bases; nucleotides outside the gene matches: 8. The CDR3 is 16 amino acids. This CDR3 reads CASRGTSGNWRETQYF. The CDR3 bases are TGTGCCAGCAGAGGGACTAGCGGGAACTGGCGAGAGACCCAGTACTTC.

The chain uses TRBV20-1 and TRBJ2-3; 9 nucleotides match TRBD1. Per germline, CDR1 DFQATT and CDR2 SNEGSKA (reference sequence). This CDR3 is built from 14 residues. V gave up 2 bases and J gave up 1 base; unmatched junction bases: 1. The CDR3 sequence: CSARRDRGTDTQYF. The CDR3 DNA sequence: TGCAGTGCTAGACGGGACAGGGGCACAGATACGCAGTATTTT.